What follows are 21 T cell receptor beta chains derived from one specimen sequenced in a study of lymphopenia after photon versus proton radiotherapy. Repertoires were generated with immunoSEQ multiplex PCR, while TCRdb's copy carries only in-frame clones and drops some. This sample has around 70,000 clones, with more than 75% found just once. The material sequenced was peripheral blood, taken from a patient treated with photon-based radiotherapy. All receptors derive from a woman in her 70s with pancreatic cancer.

This clone was recorded a few times. The chain employs TRBV29-1 and TRBJ1-1; a possible D gene is TRBD1 (5 bases). The CDR3 length is 12 residues. CDR1 SQVTM and CDR2 ANQGSEA come from the germline V gene. The CDR3 DNA follows: TGCAGTATCCAGGGAGGTTCGCCTGAAGCTTTCTTT. Encoded protein: CSIQGGSPEAFF.

A word on this clone: Other DNA sequences within the sample encode an identical CDR3. The chain couples TRBV28 to TRBJ1-5; D is unresolved. Germline V gene lookup returns CDR1 MDHEN and CDR2 SYDVKM. This CDR3 spans 14 amino acids. V was trimmed by 3 bases and J by 1 base, leaving 7 bases between them. The DNA of the CDR3 is TGTGCCAGCAGTTTCGGAGGGAGCAATCAGCCCCAGCATTTT. Protein sequence: CASSFGGSNQPQHF.

The gene calls are TRBV11-2 and TRBJ2-1, with D perhaps matching TRBD1 (5 bases). The length of the CDR3 is 16 residues. Germline assignment: CDR1 SGHAT and CDR2 FQNNGV. V lost 6 bases to trimming and J lost 4 bases, with 19 bases between them. The CDR3 loop reads CASSSSKGPFYNEQFF. CDR3 DNA: TGTGCCAGCAGTTCCTCAAAGGGGCCGTTTTACAATGAGCAGTTCTTC.

This chain links TRBV6-6 with TRBJ2-1; TRBD2 aligns across 7 bases. CDR3 size: 15 residues. Trimming removed 4 bases from V and 8 bases from J; junction bases left unmatched: 11. Germline values: CDR1 MNHNY, CDR2 SVGAGI (reference sequence). The CDR3 nucleotides read TGTGCCAGCAGTTCCTCGGCGGGAGCCCTGGATGAGCAGTTCTTC. This gives the protein CASSSSAGALDEQFF.

This CDR3 is CASSPYQGGPYEQYF. Written as DNA, the CDR3 is TGTGCCAGCAGCCCCTACCAAGGGGGCCCCTACGAGCAGTACTTC. V and J are TRBV7-2 and TRBJ2-7, with TRBD1 matching 7 bases. The CDR3 is 15 residues long. With V trimmed by 5 bases and J by 2 bases, 9 bases remained unmatched. Germline V gene data show CDR1 as SGHTA and CDR2 as FQGNSA.

The chain employs TRBV6-5 and TRBJ2-7; TRBD1 aligns across 9 bases. The CDR3 totals 13 residues. Germline loops: CDR1 MNHEY, CDR2 SVGAGI. V shed 8 bases and J 7 bases; nucleotides not matched to a gene: 9. CDR3 sequence: CASGRGQGWEQYF. CDR3 bases: TGTGCCAGCGGTAGGGGACAGGGCTGGGAGCAGTACTTC.

V and J are TRBV5-6 and TRBJ2-1, with D possibly matching TRBD2 (5 bases). V lost 4 bases to trimming and J lost 10 bases, with 18 bases between them. The CDR3 covers 14 residues. Germline CDR1 reads SGHDT; CDR2 reads YYEEEE. CDR3 in DNA: TGTGCCAGCAGCCCAGGCGGTAGCGAGGCCGAGCAGTTCTTC. Amino acid sequence: CASSPGGSEAEQFF.

V is TRBV6-6 and J is TRBJ1-4; D is undetermined. Germline loops: CDR1 MNHNY, CDR2 SVGAGI (reference sequence). The length of the CDR3 is 16 residues. V lost 2 bases to trimming and J lost 8 bases, with 18 bases between them. CDR3 nucleotide sequence: TGTGCCAGCAGTTACGTTACCTCCATCGGAGTCGAAAAACTGTTTTTT. Translation gives CASSYVTSIGVEKLFF.

This clone came up once. The chain links TRBV19 to TRBJ2-2; TRBD2 matches at 9 bases. The J segment lost 6 bases and the V segment lost 8 bases, leaving 7 bases of the junction unmatched. The CDR3 runs to 14 residues. The V gene's germline CDR1 is LNHDA and CDR2 SQIVND (reference sequence). CDR3 residues: CASRTSDYAGELFF. In DNA form, the CDR3 reads TGTGCCAGTCGGACTAGCGACTACGCCGGGGAGCTGTTTTTT.

The chain carries TRBV19 and TRBJ2-5, with 10 bases matching TRBD2. This CDR3 contains 15 residues. The ends lost 5 bases at V and 4 bases at J; junction bases unmatched: 7. CDR1 is LNHDA and CDR2 is SQIVND in the germline V gene (reference sequence). The CDR3 here is CASSPWLAGVETQYF. In nucleotides, the CDR3 is TGTGCCAGTAGTCCCTGGCTAGCGGGGGTAGAGACCCAGTACTTC. The whole variable domain, remainder taken from reference TRBV19 and TRBJ2-5, is DGGITQSPKYLFRKEGQNVTLSCEQNLNHDAMYWYRQDPGQGLRLIYYSQIVNDFQKGDIAEGYSVSREKKESFPLTVTSAQKNPTAFYLCASSPWLAGVETQYFGPGTRLLVL.

V usage is TRBV14 and J usage is TRBJ2-7, with D possibly called TRBD1 or TRBD2 (5 bases each). V lost 1 base and J 3 bases, leaving 16 bases between the germline ends. From germline, CDR1 is SGHDN and CDR2 FVKESK. CDR3 length: 16 amino acids. The CDR3 region is CASSQGVDRGFYEQYF. CDR3 DNA: TGTGCCAGCAGCCAAGGAGTGGACCGGGGCTTCTACGAGCAGTACTTC.

The chain uses TRBV11-1 and TRBJ2-7, with 7 positions matching TRBD1. Germline CDR1 reads SGHAT; CDR2 reads FQDESV (reference sequence). The CDR3 sequence is 15 residues long. V lost 1 base, J lost 3 bases, and 6 bases stayed unmatched. The CDR3 here is CASSLVAGGNYEQYF. The CDR3 coding sequence is TGTGCCAGCAGCTTAGTTGCAGGGGGAAACTACGAGCAGTACTTC.

This chain uses TRBV7-3 with TRBJ2-1; 11 bases map to TRBD2. V gave up 4 bases and J gave up 7 bases; unmatched junction bases: 0. Germline CDR1 reads SGHTA; CDR2 reads FQGTGA. The length of the CDR3 is 13 residues. CDR3 in amino acids: CASSSSGGNEQFF. Here the CDR3 DNA reads TGTGCCAGCAGCTCTAGCGGGGGGAATGAGCAGTTCTTC.

This rearrangement joins TRBV4-1 to TRBJ2-3, with TRBD2 matching 7 bases. The CDR3 spans 16 residues. V lost 4 bases and J lost 1; bases outside the gene matches: 8. Germline lookup yields CDR1 MGHRA and CDR2 YSYEKL. CDR3 in amino acids: CASSRESSGRTDTQYF. The CDR3 region has the DNA TGCGCCAGCAGCCGAGAGTCTAGCGGTCGCACAGATACGCAGTATTTT.

The chain couples TRBV1 to TRBJ1-1. TRBV1 is a pseudogene. The CDR3 is 12 amino acids. The chain's CDR3 is CTSSQDGGKAFF. CDR3 sequence (DNA): TGCACCAGCAGCCAAGACGGCGGGAAAGCTTTCTTT.

V and J are TRBV4-1 and TRBJ2-3, with unresolved D. From germline, CDR1 is MGHRA and CDR2 YSYEKL. CDR3 length: 12 residues. The V and J ends lost 4 bases and 0 bases respectively, with 2 bases between them. The CDR3 nucleotides are TGCGCCAGCAGCCTCAGCACAGATACGCAGTATTTT. This gives the protein CASSLSTDTQYF.

The chain recombines TRBV4-2 with TRBJ2-7; D is unclear. This CDR3 contains 14 residues. Germline V lookup: CDR1 LGHNA, CDR2 YNFKEQ. V lost 0 bases, J lost 0 bases, and 6 bases lay in between. The CDR3 region is CASSQDLSSYEQYF. The CDR3 DNA sequence: TGTGCCAGCAGCCAAGACCTGAGCTCCTACGAGCAGTACTTC.

The chain carries TRBV5-6 and TRBJ2-2; D is uncertain. The germline V gene has CDR1 SGHDT and CDR2 YYEEEE. V shed 0 bases and J shed 3 bases, with 6 bases lying between them. The CDR3 has 14 residues. CDR3 nucleotide sequence: TGTGCCAGCAGCTTGGATGCATACACCGGGGAGCTGTTTTTT. This translates into CASSLDAYTGELFF.

This chain uses TRBV29-1 with TRBJ2-5; no definite D call. V was cut by 5 bases and J by 6 bases, with 7 bases left in between. Germline V lookup: CDR1 SQVTM, CDR2 ANQGSEA. This CDR3 comprises 10 residues. The CDR3 protein is CSVTSQTQYF. In DNA form, the CDR3 reads TGCAGCGTTACCTCCCAGACCCAGTACTTC.

This chain uses TRBV7-9 with TRBJ2-1; 9 positions agree with TRBD2. The CDR3 has 16 residues. Germline CDR1 reads SEHNR; CDR2 reads FQNEAQ (reference sequence). The J segment lost 3 bases and the V segment lost 2 bases, leaving 5 bases of the junction unmatched. CDR3 loop: CASSLTTSGHYNEQFF. The CDR3 nucleotides read TGTGCCAGCAGCTTAACGACTAGCGGTCACTACAATGAGCAGTTCTTC.

This chain uses TRBV11-3 with TRBJ2-1; D gene ambiguous. The ends were cut back, 1 base at V and 9 bases at J, with 7 bases in the middle. Germline assignment: CDR1 SGHNT and CDR2 YENEEA. CDR3 length: 12 residues. CDR3 bases: TGTGCCAGCAGCTTAGTCGGTAGTGAGCAGTTCTTC. It translates to CASSLVGSEQFF.